This T cell receptor beta chain was identified during a study of blood T cell repertoires in COVID-19. About the study: There were acute and convalescent COVID-19 samples, and they came from the United States, Italy and Spain. In each case, the material was cDNA or gDNA derived from T cells, B-cell-depleted T cells, or PBMCs.

This clone was seen once. V shed 4 bases, J shed 0 bases, and the junction held 18 bases outside the gene matches. This CDR3 comprises 20 residues. Per the germline V gene, CDR1 is MGHRA and CDR2 is YSYEKL. Original data processing: Estimates of nucleated cell counts were drawn from the amplification of reference gene primers. TCRdb's table, derived via immunoSEQ multiplex PCR, lists solely in-frame clones and lacks some. V and J calls and clone size are copied from that table; D and trimming were computed from the DNA. Of under 350,000 clones listed, 85% to 90% were seen once; the top ten hold approximately 4.6%.

This sequence joins TRBV4-1 and TRBJ1-5; TRBD1 aligns across 7 bases. Source material: peripheral blood. This receptor was taken from a man aged 40-50 years with acute or convalescent COVID-19. CDR3 residues: CASSPDASGTATYSNQPQHF. The DNA for the CDR3 is TGCGCCAGCAGCCCAGACGCGTCCGGGACAGCGACTTATAGCAATCAGCCCCAGCATTTT.